This T cell receptor (beta chain) was recorded in a study of ipilimumab plus nivolumab after autologous stem cell transplantation. Study summary: Median doses per patient: roughly 5 ipilimumab, about 8 nivolumab. Both relapsed and primary refractory DLBCL were included. Study conclusions and caveats: Authors suggest TCR repertoire, Treg phenotype and gut microbiota support further study.

Comments on this clone: Its antigen is unidentified.

Checkpoint therapy with ipilimumab 1 mg/kg began 14 to 28 days after transplant. CDR1 MNHEY and CDR2 SVGAGI come from the germline V gene. This CDR3 has 14 residues. The ends lost 4 bases at V and 3 bases at J; junction bases unmatched: 5. Some clones are missing from TCRdb's copy, which holds only in-frame ones; the method was immunoSEQ multiplex PCR. The sample includes over 80,000 clones, about 83% seen only once; the top ten take more than 2%. The gene calls are TRBV6-5 and TRBJ1-2; 7 bases are shared with TRBD1. The sample in question was PBMCs, obtained in a trial of ipilimumab plus nivolumab as post-transplant consolidation. The TCR comes from a male donor with diffuse large B-cell lymphoma. The CDR3 coding sequence is TGTGCCAGCAGTTCCAACAGGGGTTACTATGGCTACACCTTC. Its translation is CASSSNRGYYGYTF.